A single sample is the source of the 9 T cell receptor beta chains below, sequenced in a study of preoperative IRX-2 immunotherapy in early breast cancer. Sequencing used immunoSEQ multiplex PCR; TCRdb keeps in-frame clones, though not all of them. The sample has fewer than 25,000 clones, around 90% seen once; the top ten hold approximately 30%. Treatment of the sample: preoperative locoregional IRX-2 cytokine immunotherapy. The sample was tumor tissue, taken after IRX-2 immunotherapy. The receptor source for this set is a human donor with breast cancer.

The chain has TRBV25-1 and TRBJ1-6; 9 bases align to TRBD1. In germline, CDR1 is MGHDK, CDR2 SYGVNS. This CDR3 is built from 14 residues. V dropped 4 bases and J dropped 13; count of bases not matched to a gene: 8. CDR3 coding DNA: TGTGCCAGCAGTGGGGACAGGGCAAATCTCCCCCTCCACTTT. Amino acid sequence: CASSGDRANLPLHF.

As to this clone: An end of the junction does not agree with germline; a read error may underlie this. Other DNA sequences in this specimen translate into the identical CDR3. The rearrangement links TRBV14 to TRBJ1-3; 10 nucleotides align to TRBD1. The CDR3 sequence is 16 residues long. The germline V gene has CDR1 SGHDN and CDR2 FVKESK. In nucleotides, the CDR3 is TGTGCCAGCAGTCAAGCGTGGGACAGGGGAGGAAACACCATATATTTT. It codes for CASSQAWDRGGNTIYF.

This sequence joins TRBV6-5 and TRBJ1-1, with TRBD1 matching 10 bases. This CDR3 spans 14 amino acids. The trim removed 8 bases at V and 6 bases at J, leaving 9 bases unmatched. Germline loops: CDR1 MNHEY, CDR2 SVGAGI. The CDR3 region is CASSRQGAHAEAFF. The CDR3 DNA sequence: TGTGCCAGCTCCCGACAGGGGGCCCACGCTGAAGCTTTCTTT.

This clone was counted a few times. V and J are TRBV6-9 and TRBJ1-5, with no clear D. The CDR3 consists of 13 residues. Germline V lookup: CDR1 MNHGY, CDR2 SVAAGI. Trimming pared 3 bases from V and 5 bases from J, leaving 8 bases between. In DNA, the CDR3 is TGTGCCAGCAGTTACAGTAGGGATCAGCCCCAGCATTTT. It specifies CASSYSRDQPQHF.

The V and J genes are TRBV15 and TRBJ2-1; D ambiguous. Trimming left V 0 bases short and J 2 bases short, with 11 bases between. Germline-derived CDR1 and CDR2 are LNHNV and YYDKDF (reference sequence). CDR3 length: 16 amino acids. CDR3 protein: CATSRDRAAAYNEQFF. DNA of the CDR3: TGTGCCACCAGCAGAGATCGGGCAGCAGCCTACAATGAGCAGTTCTTC.

This sequence joins TRBV7-2 and TRBJ2-5; D call uncertain. The CDR3 sequence is 14 residues long. Deletions cut 3 bases from V and 2 bases from J, with 10 bases between. CDR1 and CDR2 from the germline V gene are SGHTA and FQGNSA. CDR3 amino acids: CASSFQASQETQYF. CDR3 bases: TGTGCCAGCAGCTTTCAGGCTTCACAAGAGACCCAGTACTTC.

This sequence joins TRBV30 and TRBJ1-2, with D unclear. Germline CDR1 is GTSNPN and CDR2 is SVGIG (reference sequence). V dropped 4 bases and J dropped 2 bases, with 11 bases sitting between them. CDR3 length: 13 residues. The CDR3 sequence: CAWTIGRNYGYTF. For the CDR3, the DNA is TGTGCCTGGACCATTGGCAGGAACTATGGCTACACCTTC.

V and J are TRBV15 and TRBJ1-6; D uncertain. Trimming stripped 1 base from V and 8 bases from J, with 12 bases between. The CDR3 sequence is 15 residues long. Germline CDR1 reads LNHNV; CDR2 reads YYDKDF (reference sequence). CDR3 in amino acids: CATSRAGRIYSPLHF. The CDR3 region has the DNA TGTGCCACCAGCAGAGCGGGCAGGATCTATTCACCCCTCCACTTT.

The chain is built from TRBV4-1 and TRBJ2-3, with D unclear. V dropped 8 bases and J dropped 4 bases, with 7 bases sitting between them. Germline CDR1 and CDR2: MGHRA and YSYEKL. The CDR3 is 11 amino acids. The CDR3 loop reads CASGRADTQYF. CDR3 nucleotides: TGCGCCAGCGGGCGAGCAGATACGCAGTATTTT.